The source of this T cell receptor (beta chain) is a study of T-cell memory formation after mild COVID-19. Study-wide results and limits: There was no confirmation that second-wave clones peaking on day 37 were SARS-CoV-2 specific.

CDR3 length: 10 residues. In germline, CDR1 is MNHEY, CDR2 SVGAGI. TCRdb recomputed calls from the 5' RACE reads with MiXCR, one row per CDR3 protein. The sample lists about 350,000 distinct CDR3 sequences; roughly an eighth were seen once. There are a few counts of this clonotype. Its antigen is currently unknown. The junction departs from the called germline gene at one end, perhaps through a read error. This chain connects TRBV6-5 to TRBJ1-1, with a possible D match to TRBD1 (5 bases). Sequenced: PBMCs or a T cell subset sorted from them (not recorded which). The receptor comes from a man between 18 and 29 years old who had mild COVID-19 (a few samples of this study predate the infection). Cell type and time point are not known. The CDR3 DNA reads as TGTGCCAGCAGGAGGCAGGGTGATCTCTTT. Its translation is CASRRQGDLF.